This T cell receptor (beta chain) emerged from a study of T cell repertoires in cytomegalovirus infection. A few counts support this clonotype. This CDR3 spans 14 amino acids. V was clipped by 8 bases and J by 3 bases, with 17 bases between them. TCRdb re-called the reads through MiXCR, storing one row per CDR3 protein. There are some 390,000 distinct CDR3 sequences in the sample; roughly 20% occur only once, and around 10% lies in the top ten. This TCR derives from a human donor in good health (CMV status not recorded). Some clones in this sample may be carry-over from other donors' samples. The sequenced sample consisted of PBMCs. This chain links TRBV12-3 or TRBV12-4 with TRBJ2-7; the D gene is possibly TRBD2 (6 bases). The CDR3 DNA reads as TGTGCCAGCGGGACGGGAGACGGGAGCTACGAGCAGTACTTC. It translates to CASGTGDGSYEQYF.